This T cell receptor beta chain emerged from a study of CD8+ T cells in alopecia areata. Germline-derived CDR1 and CDR2 are PRHDT and FYEKMQ (reference sequence). Losses at the gene ends were 0 bases for V and 2 bases for J; bases not matched to a gene: 1. The CDR3 is 14 residues long. Treatment of the sample: oral pan-JAK inhibitor, 5-10 mg twice daily. In each case, RNA was isolated and then reverse transcribed into cDNA as the sequencing template. The data were produced by immunoSEQ multiplex PCR, yet TCRdb's version contains in-frame clones alone and is incomplete. In the table there are some 170,000 clones, 50% to 65% of which are singletons.

The chain uses TRBV13 and TRBJ2-7; 7 bases are shared with TRBD1. The source was CD8+ T cells sorted from blood, collected at week 24, from a patient treated with tofacitinib. The TCR originated in a human donor with alopecia areata. DNA for the CDR3: TGTGCCAGCAGCTTAGGGACAGGGCCCTACGAGCAGTACTTC. Amino acids: CASSLGTGPYEQYF. Supplemented by reference TRBV13 and TRBJ2-7, the full variable domain reads AAGVIQSPRHLIKEKRETATLKCYPIPRHDTVYWYQQGPGQDPQFLISFYEKMQSDKGSIPDRFSAQQFSDYHSELNMSSLELGDSALYFCASSLGTGPYEQYFGPGTRLTVT.